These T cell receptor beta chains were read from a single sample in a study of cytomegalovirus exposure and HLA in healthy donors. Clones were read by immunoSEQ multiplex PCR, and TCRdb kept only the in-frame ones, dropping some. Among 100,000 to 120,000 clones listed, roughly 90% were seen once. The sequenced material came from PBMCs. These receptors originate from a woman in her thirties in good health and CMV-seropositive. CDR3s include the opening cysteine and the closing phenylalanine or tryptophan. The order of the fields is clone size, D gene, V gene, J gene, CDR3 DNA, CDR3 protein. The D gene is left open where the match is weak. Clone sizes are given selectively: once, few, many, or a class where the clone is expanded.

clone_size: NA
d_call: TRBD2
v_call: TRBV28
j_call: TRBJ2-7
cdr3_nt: TGTGCCAGCAGTGCGGGGGGCGGGATCTACGAGCAGTACTTC
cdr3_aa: CASSAGGGIYEQYF

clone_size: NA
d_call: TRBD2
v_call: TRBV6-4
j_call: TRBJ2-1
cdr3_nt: TGTGCCAGCAGTGACGAACTAGCGGGAGTTAATGAGCAGTTCTTC
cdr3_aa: CASSDELAGVNEQFF

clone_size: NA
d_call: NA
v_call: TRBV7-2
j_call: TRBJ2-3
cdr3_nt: TGTGCCAGCAGCTTGCTAACCGCAGATACGCAGTATTTT
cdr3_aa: CASSLLTADTQYF

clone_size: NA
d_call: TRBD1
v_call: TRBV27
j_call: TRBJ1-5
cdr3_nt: TGTGCCAGCAGTCCCGGACCGGGACAGGGGCGTCTAAGCAATCAGCCCCAGCATTTT
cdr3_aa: CASSPGPGQGRLSNQPQHF

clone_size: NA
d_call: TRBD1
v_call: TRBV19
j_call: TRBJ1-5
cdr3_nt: TGTGCCAGTAGTATTAGCAGGGGGTTGGTTCCCCAGCCCCAGCATTTT
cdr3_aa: CASSISRGLVPQPQHF

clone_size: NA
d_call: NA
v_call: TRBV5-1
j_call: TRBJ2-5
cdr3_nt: TGCGCCAGCAGCGCTACCGGGACTCTCCAAGAGACCCAGTACTTC
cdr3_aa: CASSATGTLQETQYF

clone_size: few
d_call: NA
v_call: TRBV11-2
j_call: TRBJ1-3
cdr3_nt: TGTGCCAGCAGGGTAGGGGGATCTGGAAACACCATATATTTT
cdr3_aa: CASRVGGSGNTIYF

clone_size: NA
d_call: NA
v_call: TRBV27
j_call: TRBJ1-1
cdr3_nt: TGTGCCAGCGGGCTGGGGAACACTGAAGCTTTCTTT
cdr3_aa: CASGLGNTEAFF

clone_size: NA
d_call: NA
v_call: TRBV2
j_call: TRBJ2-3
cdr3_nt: TGTGCCAGTGGAGCGGATTATAGCACAGATACGCAGTATTTT
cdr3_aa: CASGADYSTDTQYF

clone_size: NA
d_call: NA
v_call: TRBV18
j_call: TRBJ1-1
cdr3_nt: TGTGCCAGCCTTTCGAGTGGCACTGAAGCTTTCTTT
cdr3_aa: CASLSSGTEAFF

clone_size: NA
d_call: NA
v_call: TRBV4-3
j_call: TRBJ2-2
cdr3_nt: TGCGCCAGCAGCCAAACCCGAAGGGGTACCGGGGAGCTGTTTTTT
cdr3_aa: CASSQTRRGTGELFF

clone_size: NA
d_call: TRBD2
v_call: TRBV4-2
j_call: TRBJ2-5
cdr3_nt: TGTGCCAGCAGCCAAGAATCGGCTAGCGGGGAAGAGACCCAGTACTTC
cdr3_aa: CASSQESASGEETQYF

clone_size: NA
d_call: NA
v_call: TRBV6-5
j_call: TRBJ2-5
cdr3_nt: TGTGCCAGCAGTTACGCACAGCAAGAGACCCAGTACTTC
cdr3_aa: CASSYAQQETQYF

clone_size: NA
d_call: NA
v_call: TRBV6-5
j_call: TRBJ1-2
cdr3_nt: TGTGCCAGCGTTGGGTTGGGCCGGGGCTATGGCTACACCTTC
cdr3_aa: CASVGLGRGYGYTF

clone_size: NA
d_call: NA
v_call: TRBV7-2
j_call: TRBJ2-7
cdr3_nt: TGTGCCAGCAGCATACAGGTTGGGGACTCCTACGAGCAGTACTTC
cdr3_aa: CASSIQVGDSYEQYF

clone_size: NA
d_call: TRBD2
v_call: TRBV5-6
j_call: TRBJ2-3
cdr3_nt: TGTGCCAGCAGGGTTGGACTAGCGGGAGGTGGAGATACGCAGTATTTT
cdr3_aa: CASRVGLAGGGDTQYF

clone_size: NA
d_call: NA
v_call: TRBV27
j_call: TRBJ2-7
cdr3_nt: TGTGCCAGCAGTTTAGAGTCGGGAAGCGAGCAGTACTTC
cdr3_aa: CASSLESGSEQYF

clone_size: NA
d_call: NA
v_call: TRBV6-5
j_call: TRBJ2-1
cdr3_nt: TGTGCCAGCAGTTACTCGGCGGGGGCGCAGTTCTTC
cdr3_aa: CASSYSAGAQFF

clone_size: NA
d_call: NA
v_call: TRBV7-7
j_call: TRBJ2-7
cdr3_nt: TGTGCCAGCAGCCCCCCAGGGTCCTACGAGCAGTACTTC
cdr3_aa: CASSPPGSYEQYF

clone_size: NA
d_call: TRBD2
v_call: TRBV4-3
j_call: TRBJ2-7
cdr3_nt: TGCGCCAGCAGCCAAGCGCGGACTAGCGGATCCTACGAGCAGTACTTC
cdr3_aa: CASSQARTSGSYEQYF

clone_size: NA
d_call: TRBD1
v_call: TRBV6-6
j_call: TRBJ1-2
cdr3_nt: TGTGCCAGCAAACCGCCAGGGGGCGACTATGGCTACACCTTC
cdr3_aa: CASKPPGGDYGYTF

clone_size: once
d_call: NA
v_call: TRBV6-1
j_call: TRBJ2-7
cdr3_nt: TGTGCCAGCACCGAATGGCACGAGCAGTACTTC
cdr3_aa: CASTEWHEQYF

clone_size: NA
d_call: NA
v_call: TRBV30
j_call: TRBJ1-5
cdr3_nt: TGTGCCTGGAGTGTAGGGGCGTACAATCAGCCCCAGCATTTT
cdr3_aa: CAWSVGAYNQPQHF

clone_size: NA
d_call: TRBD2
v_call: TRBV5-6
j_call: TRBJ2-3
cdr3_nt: TGTGCCAGCAGCTCGGGACTAGCGGCTGATACGCAGTATTTT
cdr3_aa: CASSSGLAADTQYF

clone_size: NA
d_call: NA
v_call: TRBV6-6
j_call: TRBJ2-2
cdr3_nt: TGTGCCAGCAACCGGTACCTAACGGGCACCGGGGAGCTGTTTTTT
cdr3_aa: CASNRYLTGTGELFF

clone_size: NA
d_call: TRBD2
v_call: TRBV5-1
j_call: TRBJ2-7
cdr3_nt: TGCGCCAGCAGTTTACTAGCGGGAGGGCCCTCGAGCACCTACGAGCAGTACTTC
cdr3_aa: CASSLLAGGPSSTYEQYF

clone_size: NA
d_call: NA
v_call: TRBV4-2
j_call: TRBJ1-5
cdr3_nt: TGTGCCAGCAGCCTCACCTCCGGGAGAAATCAGCCCCAGCATTTT
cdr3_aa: CASSLTSGRNQPQHF

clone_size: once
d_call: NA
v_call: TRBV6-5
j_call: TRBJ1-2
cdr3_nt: TGTGCCAGCAGTTATCGGCCAGGGGCTAACTATGGCTACACCTTC
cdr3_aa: CASSYRPGANYGYTF

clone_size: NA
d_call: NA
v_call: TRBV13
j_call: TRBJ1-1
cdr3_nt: TGTGCCAGCAGCTTAGGATTGCGGGGGCTCTCTGAAGCTTTCTTT
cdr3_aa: CASSLGLRGLSEAFF

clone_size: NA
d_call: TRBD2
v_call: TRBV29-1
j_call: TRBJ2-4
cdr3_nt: TGCAGCGTTGAAAGACTAGCGGGAGCAAACATTCAGTACTTC
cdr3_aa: CSVERLAGANIQYF

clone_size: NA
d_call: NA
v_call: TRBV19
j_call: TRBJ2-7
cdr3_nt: TGTGCCAGCTGGGGAGGTGGCGAGCAGTACTTC
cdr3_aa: CASWGGGEQYF

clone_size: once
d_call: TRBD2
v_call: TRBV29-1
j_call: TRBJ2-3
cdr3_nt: TGCAGCGTTGAACCCGGACTAGCGGGTCCTAGCACAGATACGCAGTATTTT
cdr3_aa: CSVEPGLAGPSTDTQYF

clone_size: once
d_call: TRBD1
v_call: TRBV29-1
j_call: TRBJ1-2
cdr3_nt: TGCAGCGTAAGACAGGGGGCCGGAGCTAACTATGGCTACACCTTC
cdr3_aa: CSVRQGAGANYGYTF

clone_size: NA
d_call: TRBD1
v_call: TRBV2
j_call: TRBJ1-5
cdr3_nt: TGTGCCAGCAGCGGGACAGGGAATCAGCCCCAGCATTTT
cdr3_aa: CASSGTGNQPQHF

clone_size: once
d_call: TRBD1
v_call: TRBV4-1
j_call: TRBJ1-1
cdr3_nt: TGCGCCAGCAGCCAGGAGGACAGGGGTCACACTGAAGCTTTCTTT
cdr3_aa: CASSQEDRGHTEAFF

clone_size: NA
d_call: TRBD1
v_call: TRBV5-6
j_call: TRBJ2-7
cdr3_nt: TGTGCCAGCAGCTCCTCGACAGGGCTTGCCTACGAGCAGTACTTC
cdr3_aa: CASSSSTGLAYEQYF

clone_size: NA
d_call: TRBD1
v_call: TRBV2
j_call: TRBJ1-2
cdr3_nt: TGTGCCAGCAGTGGGGACAGGGGGCTTACTAACTATGGCTACACCTTC
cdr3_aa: CASSGDRGLTNYGYTF

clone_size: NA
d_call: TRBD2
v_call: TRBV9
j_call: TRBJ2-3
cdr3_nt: TGTGCCAGCAGCCGCGGGACTACAGAGACAGATACGCAGTATTTT
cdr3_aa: CASSRGTTETDTQYF

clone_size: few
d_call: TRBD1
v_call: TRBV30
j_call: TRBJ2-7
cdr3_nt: TGTGCCTGGAGCCGAGGACAGGGGGCTAATGACGAGCAGTACTTC
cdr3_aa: CAWSRGQGANDEQYF

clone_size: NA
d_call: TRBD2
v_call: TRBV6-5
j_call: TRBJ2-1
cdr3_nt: TGTGCCAGCAGCCTTAGCGGGAGTGAGTTCTTC
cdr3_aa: CASSLSGSEFF

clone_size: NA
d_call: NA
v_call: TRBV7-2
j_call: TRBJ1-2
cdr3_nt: TGTGCCAGCAGCCAATTAGGGGCCTATGGCTACACCTTC
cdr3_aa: CASSQLGAYGYTF

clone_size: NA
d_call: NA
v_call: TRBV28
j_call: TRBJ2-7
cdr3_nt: TGTGCCAGCAGTCCTCCGGGGGTGAAGACCTACGAGCAGTACTTC
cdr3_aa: CASSPPGVKTYEQYF